These 17 T cell receptor beta chains were all obtained from the same sample, sequenced in a study of blood T cell repertoires in COVID-19. The protocol was immunoSEQ multiplex PCR, while the TCRdb copy is restricted to in-frame clones and leaves out a portion. Of a few hundred thousand clones in the sample, about 91% were seen once. Sequencing was carried out using peripheral blood. The source of these receptors is a person aged 18-30 years with COVID-19, enrolled during active disease.

The genes are TRBV7-9 and TRBJ2-7; weak D call: TRBD2 (6 bases). Trimming removed 5 bases at V and 5 bases at J, with 13 bases between. Germline-derived CDR1 and CDR2 are SEHNR and FQNEAQ (reference sequence). The CDR3 extends over 13 amino acids. CDR3 sequence (DNA): TGTGCCAGCAGCGAGGGAGGCGGAGACGAGCAGTACTTC. Protein: CASSEGGGDEQYF.

The chain uses TRBV29-1 and TRBJ2-5, with D possibly TRBD2 on 6 matching bases. From germline, CDR1 is SQVTM and CDR2 ANQGSEA. CDR3 length equals 11 residues. V was cut by 4 bases and J by 5 bases, with 8 bases left in between. DNA of the CDR3: TGCAGCGTTGGGGGGGAGGAGACCCAGTACTTC. This translates into CSVGGEETQYF.

The chain couples TRBV5-8 to TRBJ2-1; TRBD2 matches 8 bases. V lost 3 bases, J lost 6 bases, and 11 bases stayed unmatched. Germline values: CDR1 SGHTS, CDR2 YDEGEE. The CDR3 spans 16 residues. CDR3 sequence: CASSSRERGSGNEQFF. DNA for the CDR3: TGTGCCAGCAGCTCTCGCGAGCGGGGGAGTGGCAATGAGCAGTTCTTC.

V is TRBV5-1 and J is TRBJ2-2; D might be TRBD1 (5 bases). Trimming pared 5 bases from V and 5 bases from J, leaving 16 bases between. CDR3 length equals 15 residues. Germline-derived CDR1 and CDR2 are SGHRS and YFSETQ. The DNA of the CDR3 is TGCGCCAGCAGGGCAGGGTTCGACCAAACCGGGGAGCTGTTTTTT. Translated, it gives CASRAGFDQTGELFF.

The chain is built from TRBV7-9 and TRBJ1-4; 7 positions agree with TRBD1. Germline trimming cut 4 bases from V and 7 bases from J; bases unmatched to any gene: 15. The germline V gene has CDR1 SEHNR and CDR2 FQNEAQ (reference sequence). The CDR3 has 17 residues. The CDR3 loop reads CASSSARQGGLGEKLFF. Here the CDR3 DNA reads TGTGCCAGCAGCTCCGCCAGACAGGGTGGATTGGGTGAAAAACTGTTTTTT.

This chain links TRBV5-1 with TRBJ2-3; D is possibly TRBD2 (6 bases). Trimming pared 5 bases from V and 2 bases from J, leaving 18 bases between. Germline V gene sequence: CDR1 SGHRS, CDR2 YFSETQ. This CDR3 spans 16 amino acids. CDR3 region: CASSLHGGKNTDTQYF. CDR3 DNA: TGCGCCAGCAGTTTGCACGGCGGGAAAAACACAGATACGCAGTATTTT.

The chain is built from TRBV7-9 and TRBJ1-1, with D perhaps TRBD1 (5 bases). V lost 5 bases and J 0 bases, leaving 16 bases between the germline ends. The CDR3 is 16 residues long. Germline CDR1 reads SEHNR; CDR2 reads FQNEAQ (reference sequence). This chain's CDR3 is CASSVGPSGVNTEAFF. For the CDR3, the DNA is TGTGCCAGCAGCGTCGGGCCCTCGGGGGTGAACACTGAAGCTTTCTTT.

The chain is built from TRBV24-1 and TRBJ2-5, with D perhaps matching TRBD1 (6 bases). The CDR3 has 14 amino acids. In germline, CDR1 is KGHDR, CDR2 SFDVKD. The germline V and J ends were trimmed by 7 bases and 5 bases, with 16 bases remaining between them. The CDR3 sequence is CATRATGPRETQYF. The DNA of the CDR3 is TGTGCCACCAGAGCGACAGGCCCTAGGGAGACCCAGTACTTC.

The V gene is TRBV4-3, the J gene TRBJ1-5; D possibly corresponds to TRBD1 (6 bases). V was shortened by 0 bases and J by 5 bases, with 14 bases between the two germline ends. There are 16 residues in the CDR3. Germline CDR1 is LGHNA and CDR2 is YSLEER. CDR3 sequence reads: CASSQDLWGLDQPQHF. For the CDR3, the DNA is TGCGCCAGCAGCCAAGATCTATGGGGGCTGGATCAGCCCCAGCATTTT.

CDR3 sequence: CASSVAGAYYEQYF. The DNA for the CDR3 is TGCGCCAGCAGTGTAGCGGGAGCGTACTACGAGCAGTACTTC. The chain recombines TRBV10-2 with TRBJ2-7; 9 bases fit TRBD2. Per germline, CDR1 WSHSY and CDR2 SAAADI. J was trimmed by 3 bases and V by 4 bases; bases with no gene match: 4. The CDR3 runs 14 residues.

This sequence joins TRBV10-3 and TRBJ2-2, with D unresolved. V was clipped by 4 bases and J by 5 bases, with 8 bases between them. This CDR3 has 13 residues. The germline CDR1 and CDR2 sequences are ENHRY and SYGVKD. CDR3 sequence reads: CAISVQLTGELFF. The CDR3 nucleotides read TGTGCCATCAGTGTGCAGTTAACCGGGGAGCTGTTTTTT.

The chain links TRBV28 to TRBJ2-1; D remains unclear. Between the trimmed V and J ends, which lost 6 bases and 4 bases, there was a span of 25 bases. This CDR3 spans 18 amino acids. Germline V gene sequence: CDR1 MDHEN, CDR2 SYDVKM. This CDR3 is CASRPPRFRANPYNEQFF. In DNA, the CDR3 is TGTGCCAGCAGACCCCCCCGCTTCCGAGCGAACCCTTACAATGAGCAGTTCTTC.

The count of this clone is one. V gene TRBV7-8 combines with J gene TRBJ2-5; TRBD2 matches at 10 bases. Germline CDR1 reads SGHVS; CDR2 reads FQNEAQ. J was trimmed by 0 bases and V by 5 bases; bases with no gene match: 9. The length of the CDR3 is 17 residues. This chain's CDR3 is CASSRSGTSAYQETQYF. CDR3 DNA sequence: TGTGCCAGCAGCCGTTCCGGGACTAGCGCGTACCAAGAGACCCAGTACTTC.

The V call is TRBV5-8, the J call TRBJ1-2; D perhaps matches TRBD1 (5 bases). From germline, CDR1 is SGHTS and CDR2 YDEGEE. V lost 2 bases and J 8 bases, leaving 10 bases between the germline ends. CDR3 length: 12 residues. The CDR3 reads CASSFPGLGYTF. For the CDR3, the DNA is TGTGCCAGCAGCTTCCCAGGGCTCGGCTACACCTTC.

The CDR3 nucleotides read TGTGCCAGCAGCTTAGATCTGGAGTCGAACGAGCAGTACTTC. Translating it yields CASSLDLESNEQYF. V usage is TRBV11-1 and J usage is TRBJ2-7; D unclear. In germline, CDR1 is SGHAT, CDR2 FQDESV (reference sequence). This CDR3 region has 14 residues. V dropped 1 base and J dropped 5 bases, with 12 bases sitting between them. Variable domain in full (rest from reference TRBV11-1 and TRBJ2-7): EAEVAQSPRYKITEKSQAVAFWCDPISGHATLYWYRQILGQGPELLVQFQDESVVDDSQLPKDRFSAERLKGVDSTLKIQPAELGDSAMYLCASSLDLESNEQYFGPGTRLTVT.

CDR3 nucleotide sequence: TGTGCCAGCAGTTCGCGACAGAGCTATGGCTACACCTTC. This translates into CASSSRQSYGYTF. The genes are TRBV12-3 or TRBV12-4 and TRBJ1-2; TRBD1 might be the D (5 bases). Trimming cost V 4 bases and J 4 bases, with 10 bases left between them. The CDR3 is 13 amino acids.

The chain combines TRBV13 with TRBJ1-2; 10 bases agree with TRBD1. The CDR3 is made up of 16 amino acids. Unmatched junction bases numbered 13, after V lost 5 bases and J lost 7 bases. In germline, CDR1 is PRHDT, CDR2 FYEKMQ (reference sequence). DNA of the CDR3: TGTGCCAGCAGCCATGATGAGAGACAGGGGGCGTTTGGCTACACCTTC. Protein sequence: CASSHDERQGAFGYTF.